One sample yielded the 32 T cell receptor beta chains listed below, sequenced in a study of T cell clonality in common variable immunodeficiency. Using immunoSEQ multiplex PCR, the repertoire was profiled, and TCRdb retains in-frame clones only, with some absent. The sample includes tens of thousands of clones, none of them occurring once. The sequenced material came from peripheral blood mononuclear cells. Receptors originate from a person aged 18 to 69 in good health.

This clone is classed as medium-sized. The CDR3 goes on 3 residues after the read ends, and that part is filled in from the germline J gene. The chain has TRBV4-2 and TRBJ2-1; TRBD2 matches 12 bases. This CDR3 has 20 amino acids. V lost 4 bases, J lost 0 bases, and 13 bases stayed unmatched. CDR1 and CDR2 (germline): LGHNA, YNFKEQ. The sequenced CDR3 bases are TGTGCCAGCAGCCCCAGAGGGCTAGCGGGGGGGGACAGCTCCTACAATGAG. This translates into CASSPRGLAGGDSSYNE. The full-length CDR3 reads as CASSPRGLAGGDSSYNEQFF.

This clone was seen ten or more times. The CDR3 goes on 3 residues after the read ends, and that part is filled in from the germline J gene. The chain links TRBV19 to TRBJ1-2, with 10 positions matching TRBD1. This CDR3 contains 16 residues. CDR1 and CDR2 from the germline V gene are LNHDA and SQIVND (reference sequence). J was trimmed by 6 bases and V by 7 bases; bases with no gene match: 14. This CDR3 reads CASTTLTGGQGNGYTF. CDR3 bases read: TGTGCCAGTACTACATTAACAGGGGGACAGGGGAATGGC.

This clone has at least ten counts. The DNA ends 3 residues before the CDR3 does, and the rest of the CDR3 is filled in from the germline J gene. V gene TRBV23-1 combines with J gene TRBJ1-1, with D possibly matching TRBD1 (6 bases). TRBV23-1 is classed as an ORF, of uncertain function. The CDR3 is 14 amino acids. The CDR3 spells CASSQPNDRSKAFF. CDR3 bases read: TGCGCCAGCAGTCAACCAAATGACAGGAGCAAA.

This clone was counted at least ten times. The DNA ends 3 residues before the CDR3 does, and the rest of the CDR3 is filled in from the germline J gene. The J gene is TRBJ2-3, the V gene TRBV11-2; a weak D match, TRBD1 (6 bases). The CDR3 runs to 15 residues. Trimming left V 6 bases short and J 0 bases short, with 13 bases between. CDR1 SGHAT and CDR2 FQNNGV come from the germline V gene. This CDR3 is CASRKGGPSTDTQYF. CDR3 DNA (partial): TGTGCCAGCAGAAAAGGGGGACCTAGCACAGATACG.

This clone occurred many times. The read halts 3 residues ahead of the CDR3 end, with the missing end drawn from the germline J gene. V is TRBV19 and J is TRBJ1-1, with TRBD1 matching 9 bases. In germline, CDR1 is LNHDA, CDR2 SQIVND (reference sequence). The CDR3 is made up of 13 amino acids. Losses at the gene ends were 7 bases for V and 3 bases for J; bases not matched to a gene: 3. The sequenced part of the CDR3 DNA is TGTGCCAGTAAACAGGGGGCGGACACTGAA. Residues: CASKQGADTE. The entire CDR3 is CASKQGADTEAFF.

This clone was seen many times. The CDR3 extends 3 residues past the end of the read, so its final part is completed from the germline J gene. The V gene is TRBV2, the J gene TRBJ2-1; 10 bases line up with TRBD2. The CDR3 consists of 14 residues. The germline gives CDR1 SNHLY, CDR2 FYNNEI. V gave up 5 bases and J gave up 8 bases; unmatched junction bases: 6. The DNA read from the CDR3 is TGTGCCAGCAGTTTACTAGCGGGGTCGGATGAG. Translation gives CASSLLAGSDE. The CDR3 in full is CASSLLAGSDEQFF.

This clone was picked up many times. The read terminates 3 residues ahead of where the CDR3 ends, so the germline J gene completes it. The rearrangement joins TRBV18 to TRBJ2-7; 10 bases are a match to TRBD2. With 4 bases clipped from V and 5 bases from J, the junction kept 5 bases outside the gene matches. The CDR3 is 14 residues long. CDR1 KGHSH and CDR2 LQKENI come from the germline V gene. CDR3 sequence: CASSRLAGADEQYF. The CDR3 DNA, read in part, is TGTGCCAGCTCACGGCTAGCGGGAGCGGACGAG.

This clone was seen at least ten times. The observed sequence ends 3 residues before the CDR3 terminus, with the missing tail filled in from the germline J gene. This chain joins TRBV6-1 and TRBJ2-3; D may be TRBD1 or TRBD2 (5 bases each). The CDR3 sequence is 13 residues long. Germline assignment: CDR1 MNHNS and CDR2 SASEGT. V was cut by 3 bases and J by 5 bases, with 9 bases left in between. CDR3 protein: CASSDERGDTQYF. The CDR3 bases that were read are TGTGCCAGCAGTGACGAGAGGGGAGATACG.

This clone was seen repeatedly, ten times or more. Read sequence stops 3 residues before the CDR3 end, and the germline J gene provides the missing end. The chain is built from TRBV18 and TRBJ2-5, with 8 bases fitting TRBD1. In germline, CDR1 is KGHSH, CDR2 LQKENI. CDR3 length: 14 amino acids. The V segment lost 6 bases and the J segment 1 base; nucleotides outside the gene matches: 4. The part of the CDR3 DNA that was read is TGTGCCAGCTCCGCCGACAGGGGCCAAGAGACC. It yields the protein CASSADRGQET. The whole CDR3 protein reads CASSADRGQETQYF.

At least ten counts were recorded for this clone. Read data end 3 residues before the CDR3 end; the end is taken from the germline J gene. The chain has TRBV19 and TRBJ1-5; no definite D call. The length of the CDR3 is 16 residues. V was shortened by 3 bases and J by 4 bases, with 16 bases between the two germline ends. Germline V gene data show CDR1 as LNHDA and CDR2 as SQIVND (reference sequence). The CDR3 reads CASSMARDTLNQPQHF. CDR3 DNA (partial): TGTGCCAGTAGTATGGCCCGCGACACTCTGAATCAGCCC.

This clone was detected ten times or more. The read gets to within 3 residues of the CDR3 end, and the germline J gene fills in the rest. The rearrangement joins TRBV7-7 to TRBJ2-4, with D perhaps TRBD1 (6 bases). There are 16 residues in the CDR3. With 6 bases removed from V and 8 bases from J, the gap between germline ends came to 23 bases. Per the germline V gene, CDR1 is SSHAT and CDR2 is FNYEAQ (reference sequence). CDR3 DNA, as far as it was read: TGTGCCAGCAGTCCCCTGGTGGGGGCCCAGGAAGACATT. Its protein product is CASSPLVGAQEDI. The entire CDR3 sequence reads CASSPLVGAQEDIQYF.

This clone occurred many times. The read terminates 3 residues before the CDR3 end, so the remaining end is supplied by the germline J gene. The chain has TRBV11-3 and TRBJ2-1; 7 bases align to TRBD1. This CDR3 is 15 amino acids long. The ends lost 1 base at V and 2 bases at J; junction bases unmatched: 2. CDR1 is SGHNT, CDR2 YENEEA, per germline. The DNA read from the CDR3 is TGTGCCAGCAGCTTAGGAGGGACAGCCTACAATGAG. This sequence encodes CASSLGGTAYNE. The entire CDR3 reads CASSLGGTAYNEQFF.

This clone occurred many times. The read terminates 3 residues ahead of where the CDR3 ends, so the germline J gene completes it. The chain employs TRBV10-1 and TRBJ2-3; D is perhaps TRBD1 (6 bases). The CDR3 spans 16 residues. Germline values: CDR1 WNHNN, CDR2 SYGVQD (reference sequence). The CDR3 DNA, read in part, is TGCGCCAGCAGTGACCTAACAGGGTTGGGTAAGGAGACG. The encoded protein is CASSDLTGLGKET. The whole CDR3 sequence is CASSDLTGLGKETQYF.

This clone has a count of ten or more. At one end, the junction sequence differs from germline, possibly due to a read error. The missing CDR3 end, 3 residues past where the read stops, is filled in from the germline J gene. The chain combines TRBV4-2 with TRBJ2-1; no reliable D call. This CDR3 has 13 amino acids. The germline V gene has CDR1 LGHNA and CDR2 YNFKEQ. Incomplete CDR3 DNA: TGCGCCAGCAGCCAAGATCGGAGCGATGAG. Protein sequence: CASSQDRSDE. The full-length CDR3 reads as CASSQDRSDEQFF.

This clone was seen at least ten times. Read sequence stops 3 residues before the CDR3 end, and the germline J gene provides the missing end. The V gene is TRBV18, the J gene TRBJ1-2, with 7 positions matching TRBD1. Looked up from germline, CDR1 is KGHSH and CDR2 is LQKENI. This CDR3 comprises 15 residues. The ends lost 3 bases at V and 1 base at J; junction bases unmatched: 5. CDR3 amino acids: CASSPRQGFNYGYTF. The sequenced CDR3 bases are TGTGCCAGCTCACCTCGACAGGGATTTAACTATGGC.

Many counts were recorded for this clone. The read ends 3 residues shy of where the CDR3 ends; the end is completed using the germline J gene. This chain links TRBV23-1 with TRBJ2-7, with 7 bases that match TRBD1. TRBV23-1 is reported as an ORF; its role is uncertain. The CDR3 contains 13 residues. The trim removed 4 bases at V and 2 bases at J, leaving 2 bases unmatched. CDR3 sequence reads: CASSRGQTYEQYF. CDR3 DNA (partial): TGCGCCAGCAGTCGGGGACAGACCTACGAG.

This clone was detected many times. The sequenced fragment ends 3 residues before the CDR3 boundary, so the rest is inferred from the germline J gene. The V and J genes are TRBV19 and TRBJ2-2; D not resolved. Between the trimmed V and J ends, which lost 10 bases and 1 base, there was a span of 10 bases. The CDR3 has 13 amino acids. The germline gives CDR1 LNHDA, CDR2 SQIVND (reference sequence). This chain's CDR3 is CATSTGNTGELFF. The sequenced CDR3 bases are TGTGCCACCTCGACGGGGAACACCGGGGAG.

This clone appeared many times. The read comes to an end 3 residues before the CDR3 does, leaving the germline J gene to fill in the end. The chain uses TRBV19 and TRBJ1-3; unclear D gene. With 4 bases removed from V and 2 bases from J, the gap between germline ends came to 9 bases. CDR3 length: 14 amino acids. CDR1 and CDR2 from the germline V gene are LNHDA and SQIVND (reference sequence). CDR3 sequence reads: CASSTDSTGNTIYF. The CDR3 bases that were read are TGTGCCAGTAGTACGGACTCTACTGGAAACACC.

This clone was seen ten or more times. Sequencing ends 3 residues short of the CDR3 end; the germline J gene provides the rest. V is TRBV2 and J is TRBJ2-1; TRBD1 matches 7 bases. With V trimmed by 4 bases and J by 7 bases, 7 bases remained unmatched. From germline, CDR1 is SNHLY and CDR2 FYNNEI. This CDR3 region has 14 residues. The part of the CDR3 DNA that was read is TGTGCCAGCAGTGTTTGGGGACAGCAAAATGAG. It specifies CASSVWGQQNE. The whole CDR3 sequence reads CASSVWGQQNEQFF.

This clone was counted many times. The read stops 3 residues short of the end of the CDR3; the missing end is completed from the germline J gene. The chain uses TRBV2 and TRBJ2-5; 13 nucleotides align to TRBD2. The CDR3 runs 13 residues. The V gene's germline CDR1 is SNHLY and CDR2 FYNNEI. V dropped 11 bases and J dropped 5; count of bases not matched to a gene: 5. CDR3 region: CAGRGLAGETQYF. CDR3 DNA, as far as it was read: TGTGCCGGAAGGGGACTAGCGGGGGAGACC.

This clone was observed many times. The CDR3 is cut off 3 residues early in the read; its end comes from the germline J gene. The V and J genes are TRBV28 and TRBJ2-7, with D perhaps matching TRBD2 (5 bases). V gave up 1 base and J gave up 3 bases, with 10 bases separating them. The CDR3 extends over 14 amino acids. The germline V gene has CDR1 MDHEN and CDR2 SYDVKM. The CDR3 region is CASSLSGFGYEQYF. CDR3 DNA, as far as it was read: TGTGCCAGCAGTTTATCGGGGTTCGGCTACGAG.

This clone was observed many times. Read coverage stops 3 residues before the CDR3 terminus; the germline J gene supplies the remainder. The chain has TRBV28 and TRBJ1-4; tentatively, D is TRBD1 (6 bases). CDR3 length: 15 amino acids. CDR1 is MDHEN, CDR2 SYDVKM, per germline. V dropped 4 bases and J dropped 8 bases, with 17 bases sitting between them. Here the CDR3 reads CASSYIQGSGEKLFF. The covered CDR3 bases are TGTGCCAGCAGTTACATACAGGGAAGTGGCGAAAAA.

This clone has ten or more counts. The read stops 3 residues short of the end of the CDR3; the missing end is completed from the germline J gene. This chain links TRBV19 with TRBJ1-1; weak D call: TRBD1 (5 bases). V dropped 3 bases and J dropped 7 bases, with 12 bases sitting between them. CDR1 LNHDA and CDR2 SQIVND come from the germline V gene (reference sequence). This CDR3 has 13 residues. Partial CDR3 DNA: TGTGCCAGTAGTATCGCACGGGGGGATGAA. This sequence encodes CASSIARGDE. The whole CDR3 sequence is CASSIARGDEAFF.

In its sample, this clone was seen a few times. The sequence runs out 3 residues before the end of the CDR3; the remainder is reconstructed from the germline J gene. The V and J genes are TRBV7-9 and TRBJ1-1; D remains ambiguous. CDR1 is SEHNR and CDR2 is FQNEAQ in the germline V gene (reference sequence). Trimming shortened V by 4 bases and J by 2 bases, and 14 bases separated the two germline ends. The CDR3 has 15 residues. This chain's CDR3 is CASSSPQQDNTEAFF. The sequenced CDR3 bases are TGTGCCAGCAGCTCCCCCCAGCAGGATAACACTGAA.

This clone was seen repeatedly, ten times or more. The read is 3 residues too short to cover the CDR3 end, so that end is filled in from the germline J gene. The J gene is TRBJ2-3, the V gene TRBV2; TRBD2 matches 8 bases. Germline V lookup: CDR1 SNHLY, CDR2 FYNNEI. The CDR3 loop spans 15 amino acids. J lost 1 base, V lost 6 bases, and 6 bases had no gene match. The CDR3 reads CASRELAERTDTQYF. CDR3 bases read: TGTGCCAGCAGGGAACTAGCGGAACGCACAGATACG.

This clone was recorded at least ten times. The DNA ends 3 residues before the CDR3 does, and the rest of the CDR3 is filled in from the germline J gene. The chain uses TRBV6-2 or TRBV6-3 and TRBJ1-6, with D possibly being TRBD1 (6 bases). The ends were cut back, 5 bases at V and 9 bases at J, with 23 bases in the middle. The length of the CDR3 is 17 residues. Germline CDR1 is MNHEY and CDR2 is SVGEGT. The CDR3 sequence is CASSPSAYRVPSSPLHF. The CDR3 bases that were read are TGTGCCAGCAGTCCATCAGCTTACAGGGTTCCGAGTTCACCC.

This clone was recorded at least ten times. The read falls 3 residues short of the CDR3 end, and the missing part is taken from the germline J gene. The genes are TRBV30 and TRBJ2-2; D is perhaps TRBD2 (7 bases). Germline assignment: CDR1 GTSNPN and CDR2 SVGIG (reference sequence). The CDR3 totals 13 residues. V was trimmed by 1 base and J by 6 bases, leaving 9 bases between them. The covered CDR3 bases are TGTGCCTGGAGTGAGGGGGGGCCCGGGGAG. Translation gives CAWSEGGPGE. The complete CDR3 sequence is CAWSEGGPGELFF.

Comments on this clone: The read terminates 3 residues ahead of where the CDR3 ends, so the germline J gene completes it. The V call is TRBV4-2, the J call TRBJ2-7; the D gene is possibly TRBD1 (5 bases). The germline CDR1 and CDR2 sequences are LGHNA and YNFKEQ. Trimming shortened V by 1 base and J by 5 bases, and 12 bases separated the two germline ends. The length of the CDR3 is 14 residues. This CDR3 reads CASSQGVGQDEQYF. CDR3 DNA, as far as it was read: TGTGCCAGCAGCCAAGGTGTGGGGCAGGACGAG.

At least ten counts were recorded for this clone. The CDR3 goes on 3 residues after the read ends, and that part is filled in from the germline J gene. The chain links TRBV7-3 to TRBJ2-5; 10 bases are a match to TRBD1. Per the germline V gene, CDR1 is SGHTA and CDR2 is FQGTGA. With V trimmed by 4 bases and J by 3 bases, 5 bases remained unmatched. This CDR3 is built from 15 residues. The covered CDR3 bases are TGTGCCAGCAGCTCCGGGACAGGGGAGGAAGAGACC. Protein product: CASSSGTGEEET. The whole CDR3 sequence is CASSSGTGEEETQYF.

The sample holds many counts of this clone. The sequence runs out 3 residues before the end of the CDR3; the remainder is reconstructed from the germline J gene. The rearrangement links TRBV12-3 or TRBV12-4 to TRBJ2-7; the D gene is possibly TRBD2 (5 bases). The V end lost 1 base, the J end lost 0 bases, and 10 bases lay between the germline ends. The CDR3 spans 15 residues. CDR3 DNA (partial): TGTGCCAGCAGTTTAGGCCGCGGGCTCTCCTACGAG. Its protein is CASSLGRGLSYE. In full, the CDR3 reads CASSLGRGLSYEQYF.

This clone has at least ten counts. The missing CDR3 end, 3 residues past where the read stops, is filled in from the germline J gene. The chain links TRBV5-1 to TRBJ1-1, with unresolved D. The germline CDR1 and CDR2 sequences are SGHRS and YFSETQ. This CDR3 spans 15 amino acids. Trimming removed 3 bases from V and 0 bases from J, with 12 bases in between. The CDR3 protein is CASSSGDAMNTEAFF. The covered CDR3 bases are TGCGCCAGCAGCTCAGGAGATGCGATGAACACTGAA.

This clone appeared many times. The missing CDR3 end, 3 residues past where the read stops, is filled in from the germline J gene. V is TRBV5-1 and J is TRBJ2-1; TRBD2 is a possible D gene (6 bases). The CDR3 runs 15 residues. V gave up 4 bases and J gave up 8 bases, with 19 bases separating them. Germline CDR1 and CDR2: SGHRS and YFSETQ. The CDR3 reads CASSPGTSGVDEQFF. The sequenced CDR3 bases are TGCGCCAGCAGCCCCGGGACTTCGGGGGTAGATGAG. Full variable domain (remainder filled in from reference TRBV5-1 and TRBJ2-1): KAGVTQTPRYLIKTRGQQVTLSCSPISGHRSVSWYQQTPGQGLQFLFEYFSETQRNKGNFPGRFSGRQFSNSRSEMNVSTLELGDSALYLCASSPGTSGVDEQFFGPGTRLTVL.